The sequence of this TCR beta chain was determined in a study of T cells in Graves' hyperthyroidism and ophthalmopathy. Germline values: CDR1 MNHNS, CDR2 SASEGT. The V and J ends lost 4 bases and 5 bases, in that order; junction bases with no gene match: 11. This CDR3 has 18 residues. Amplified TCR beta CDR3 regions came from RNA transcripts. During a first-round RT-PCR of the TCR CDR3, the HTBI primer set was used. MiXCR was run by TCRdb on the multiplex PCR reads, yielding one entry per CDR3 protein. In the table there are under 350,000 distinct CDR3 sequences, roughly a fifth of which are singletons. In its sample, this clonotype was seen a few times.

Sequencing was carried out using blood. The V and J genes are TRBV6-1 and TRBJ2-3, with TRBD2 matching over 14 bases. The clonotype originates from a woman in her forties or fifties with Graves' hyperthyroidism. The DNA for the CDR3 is TGTGCCAGCAGTGCGTTACCGGGACTAGCGGGAGTTGGAGATACGCAGTATTTT. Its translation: CASSALPGLAGVGDTQYF.